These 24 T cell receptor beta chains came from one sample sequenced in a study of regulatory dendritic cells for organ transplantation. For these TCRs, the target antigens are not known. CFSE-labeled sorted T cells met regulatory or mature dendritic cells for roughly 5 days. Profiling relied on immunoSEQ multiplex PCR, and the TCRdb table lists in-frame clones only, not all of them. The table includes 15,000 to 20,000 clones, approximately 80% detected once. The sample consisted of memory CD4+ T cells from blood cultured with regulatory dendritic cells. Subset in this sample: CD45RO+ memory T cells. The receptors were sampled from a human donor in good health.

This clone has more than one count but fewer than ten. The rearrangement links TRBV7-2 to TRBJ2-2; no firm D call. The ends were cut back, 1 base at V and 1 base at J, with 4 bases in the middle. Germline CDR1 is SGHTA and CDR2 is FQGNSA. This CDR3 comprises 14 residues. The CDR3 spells CASSLGLNTGELFF. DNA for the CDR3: TGTGCCAGCAGCTTAGGACTGAACACCGGGGAGCTGTTTTTT.

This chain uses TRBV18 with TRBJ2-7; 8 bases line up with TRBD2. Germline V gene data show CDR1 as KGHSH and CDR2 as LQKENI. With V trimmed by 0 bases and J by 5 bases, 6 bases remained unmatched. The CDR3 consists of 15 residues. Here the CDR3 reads CASSPPGLVAHEQYF. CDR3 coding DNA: TGTGCCAGCTCACCACCGGGACTAGTAGCCCACGAGCAGTACTTC.

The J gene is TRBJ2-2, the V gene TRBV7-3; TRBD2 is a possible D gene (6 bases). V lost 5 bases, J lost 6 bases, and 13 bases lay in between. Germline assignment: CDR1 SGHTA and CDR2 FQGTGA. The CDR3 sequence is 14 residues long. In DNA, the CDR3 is TGTGCCAGCAGCCTGGGATTAGCGGCCGGGGAGCTGTTTTTT. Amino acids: CASSLGLAAGELFF.

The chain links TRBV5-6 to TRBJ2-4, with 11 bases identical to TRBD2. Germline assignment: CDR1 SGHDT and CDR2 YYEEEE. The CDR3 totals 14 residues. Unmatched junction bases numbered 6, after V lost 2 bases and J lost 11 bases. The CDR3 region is CASSLTSGGVVQYF. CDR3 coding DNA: TGTGCCAGCAGCTTAACTAGCGGGGGAGTGGTTCAGTACTTC.

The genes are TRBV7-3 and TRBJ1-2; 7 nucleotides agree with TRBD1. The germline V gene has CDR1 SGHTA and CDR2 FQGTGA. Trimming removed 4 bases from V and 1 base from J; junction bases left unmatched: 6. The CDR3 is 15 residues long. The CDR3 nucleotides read TGTGCCAGCAGCTCATCCGGGACAGATAACTATGGCTACACCTTC. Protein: CASSSSGTDNYGYTF.

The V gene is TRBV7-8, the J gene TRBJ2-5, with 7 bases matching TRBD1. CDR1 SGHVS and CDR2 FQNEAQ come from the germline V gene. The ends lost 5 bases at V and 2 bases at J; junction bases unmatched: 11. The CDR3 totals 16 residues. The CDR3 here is CASSPLGGWVQETQYF. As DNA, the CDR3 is TGTGCCAGCAGCCCCCTAGGGGGCTGGGTACAAGAGACCCAGTACTTC.

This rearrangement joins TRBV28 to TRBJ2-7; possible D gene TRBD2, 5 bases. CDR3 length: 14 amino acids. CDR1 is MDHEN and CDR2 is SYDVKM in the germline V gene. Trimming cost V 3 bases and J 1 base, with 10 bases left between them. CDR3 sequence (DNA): TGTGCCAGCAGTTTTGAGCGGTATTCCTACGAGCAGTACTTC. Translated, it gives CASSFERYSYEQYF.

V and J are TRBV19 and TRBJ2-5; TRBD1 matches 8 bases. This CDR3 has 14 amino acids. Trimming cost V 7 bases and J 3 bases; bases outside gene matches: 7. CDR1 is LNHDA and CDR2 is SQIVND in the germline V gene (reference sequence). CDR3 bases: TGTGCCAGTATGAAGGACAGGGATAAAGAGACCCAGTACTTC. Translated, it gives CASMKDRDKETQYF.

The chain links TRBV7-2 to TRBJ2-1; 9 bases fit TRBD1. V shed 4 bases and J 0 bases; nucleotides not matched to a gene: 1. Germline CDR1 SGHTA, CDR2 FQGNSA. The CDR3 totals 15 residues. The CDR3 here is CASSSDRGSYNEQFF. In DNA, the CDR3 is TGTGCCAGCAGCTCGGACAGGGGCTCCTACAATGAGCAGTTCTTC.

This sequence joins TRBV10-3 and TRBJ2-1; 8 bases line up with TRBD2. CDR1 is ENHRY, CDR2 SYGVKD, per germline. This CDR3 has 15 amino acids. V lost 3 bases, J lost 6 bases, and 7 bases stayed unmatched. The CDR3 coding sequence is TGTGCCATCAGTGACCGGGGCGGGGGGTTCAATGAGCAGTTCTTC. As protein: CAISDRGGGFNEQFF.

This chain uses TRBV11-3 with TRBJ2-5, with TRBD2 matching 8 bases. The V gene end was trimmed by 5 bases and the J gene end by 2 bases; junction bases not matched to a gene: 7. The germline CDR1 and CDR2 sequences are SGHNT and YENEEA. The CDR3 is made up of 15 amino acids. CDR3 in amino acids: CASSRRSGGQETQYF. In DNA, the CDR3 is TGTGCCAGCAGCCGAAGAAGCGGGGGTCAAGAGACCCAGTACTTC.

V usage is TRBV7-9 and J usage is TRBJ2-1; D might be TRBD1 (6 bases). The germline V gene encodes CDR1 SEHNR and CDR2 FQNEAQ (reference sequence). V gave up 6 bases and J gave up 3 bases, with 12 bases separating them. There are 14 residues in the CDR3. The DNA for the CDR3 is TGTGCCAGCAGTATCCGGACAGTCTACAATGAGCAGTTCTTC. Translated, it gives CASSIRTVYNEQFF.

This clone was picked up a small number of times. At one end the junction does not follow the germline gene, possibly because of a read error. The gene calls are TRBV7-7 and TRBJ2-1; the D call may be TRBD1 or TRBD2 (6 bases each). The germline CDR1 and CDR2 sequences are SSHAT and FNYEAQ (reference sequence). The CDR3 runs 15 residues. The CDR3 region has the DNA TGTGCTAGCAGCTACGGAGGGGGGCTGGGGAATGAGCAGTTCTTC. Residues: CASSYGGGLGNEQFF. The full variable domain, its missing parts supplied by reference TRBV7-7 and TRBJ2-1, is GAGVSQSPRYKVTKRGQDVTLRCDPISSHATLYWYQQALGQGPEFLTYFNYEAQPDKSGLPSDRFSAERPEGSISTLTIQRTEQRDSAMYRCASSYGGGLGNEQFFGPGTRLTVL.

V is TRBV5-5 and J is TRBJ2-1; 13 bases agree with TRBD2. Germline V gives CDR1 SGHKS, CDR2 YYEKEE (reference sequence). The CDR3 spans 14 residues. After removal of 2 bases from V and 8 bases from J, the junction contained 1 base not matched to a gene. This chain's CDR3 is CASSFGLAGDEQFF. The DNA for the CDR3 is TGTGCCAGCAGCTTCGGACTAGCGGGAGATGAGCAGTTCTTC.

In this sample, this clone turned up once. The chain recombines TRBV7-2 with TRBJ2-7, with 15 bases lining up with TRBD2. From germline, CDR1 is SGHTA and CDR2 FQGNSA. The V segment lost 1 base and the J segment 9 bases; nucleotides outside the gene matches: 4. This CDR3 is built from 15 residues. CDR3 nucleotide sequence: TGTGCCAGCAGCTTAGAAGGGACTAGCGGGAGGCCGCAGTACTTC. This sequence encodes CASSLEGTSGRPQYF.

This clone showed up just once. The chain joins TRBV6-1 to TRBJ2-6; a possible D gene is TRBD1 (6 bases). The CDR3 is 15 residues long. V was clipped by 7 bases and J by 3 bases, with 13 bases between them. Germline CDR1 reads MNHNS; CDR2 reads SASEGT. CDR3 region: CASMPQGSGANVLTF. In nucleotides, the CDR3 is TGTGCCAGCATGCCACAGGGCAGTGGGGCCAACGTCCTGACTTTC.

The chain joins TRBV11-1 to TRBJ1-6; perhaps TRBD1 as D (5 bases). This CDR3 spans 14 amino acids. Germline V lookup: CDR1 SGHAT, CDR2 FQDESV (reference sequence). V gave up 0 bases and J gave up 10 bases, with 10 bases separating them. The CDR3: CASSLAAGRSPLHF. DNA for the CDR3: TGTGCCAGCAGCTTAGCAGCAGGGCGATCACCCCTCCACTTT.

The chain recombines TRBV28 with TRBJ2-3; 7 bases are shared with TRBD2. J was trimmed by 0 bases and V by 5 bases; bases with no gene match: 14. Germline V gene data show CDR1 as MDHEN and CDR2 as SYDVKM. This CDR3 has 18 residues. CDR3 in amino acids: CASSPWGGRLSSTDTQYF. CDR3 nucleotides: TGTGCCAGCAGTCCCTGGGGCGGGAGATTATCTAGCACAGATACGCAGTATTTT.

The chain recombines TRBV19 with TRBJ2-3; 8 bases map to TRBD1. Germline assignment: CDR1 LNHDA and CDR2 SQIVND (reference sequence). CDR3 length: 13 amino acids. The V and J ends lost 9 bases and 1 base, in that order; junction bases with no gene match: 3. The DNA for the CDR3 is TGTGCCAGCCAGACAGGGGGCACAGATACGCAGTATTTT. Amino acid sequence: CASQTGGTDTQYF.

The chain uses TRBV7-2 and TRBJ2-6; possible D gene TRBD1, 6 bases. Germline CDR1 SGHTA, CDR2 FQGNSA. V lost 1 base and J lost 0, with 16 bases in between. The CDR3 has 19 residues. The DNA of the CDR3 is TGTGCCAGCAGCTTAGTAGCGAACAGGGTTATCTCTGGGGCCAACGTCCTGACTTTC. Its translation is CASSLVANRVISGANVLTF.

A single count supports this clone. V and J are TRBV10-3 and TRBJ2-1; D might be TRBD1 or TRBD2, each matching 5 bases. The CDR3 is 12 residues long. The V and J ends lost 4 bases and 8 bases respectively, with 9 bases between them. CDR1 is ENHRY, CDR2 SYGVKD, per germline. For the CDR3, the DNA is TGTGCCATCAGTGCTCGAGGGGATGAGCAGTTCTTC. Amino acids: CAISARGDEQFF.

CDR3 sequence: CASSLEAGAGYGYTF. Here the CDR3 DNA reads TGTGCCAGCAGCTTAGAGGCGGGGGCTGGCTATGGCTACACCTTC. The chain links TRBV7-2 to TRBJ1-2; the D gene is possibly TRBD1 (6 bases). Per the germline V gene, CDR1 is SGHTA and CDR2 is FQGNSA. V dropped 1 base and J dropped 4 bases, with 13 bases sitting between them. The CDR3 consists of 15 residues. The full variable domain, completed using reference TRBV7-2 and TRBJ1-2, is GAGVSQSPSNKVTEKGKDVELRCDPISGHTALYWYRQSLGQGLEFLIYFQGNSAPDKSGLPSDRFSAERTGGSVSTLTIQRTQQEDSAVYLCASSLEAGAGYGYTFGSGTRLTVV.

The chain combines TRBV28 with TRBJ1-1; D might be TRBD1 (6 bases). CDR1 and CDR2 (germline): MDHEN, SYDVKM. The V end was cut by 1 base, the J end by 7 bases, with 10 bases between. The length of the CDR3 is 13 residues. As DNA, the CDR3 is TGTGCCAGCAGTTTATCACAGGGCAGTGAAGCTTTCTTT. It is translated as CASSLSQGSEAFF.

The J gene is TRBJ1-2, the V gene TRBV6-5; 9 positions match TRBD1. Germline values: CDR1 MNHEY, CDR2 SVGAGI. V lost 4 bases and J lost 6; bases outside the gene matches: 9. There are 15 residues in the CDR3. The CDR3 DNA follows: TGTGCCAGCAGTTTACTTACAGGGGGCCTTGATGGCTACACCTTC. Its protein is CASSLLTGGLDGYTF.